Described below is a single T cell receptor beta chain sequence and its context. The antigen is not known. The source of the sample is a study of T cell repertoires in cytomegalovirus infection. TCRdb re-analysed the reads in MiXCR, keeping a single row per CDR3 protein. The sample records approximately 390,000 distinct CDR3 sequences, about a third being singletons. Trimming at V came to 7 bases and at J to 1 base, leaving 7 bases not matched to a gene. Germline V CDR1 and CDR2: SGDLS, YYNGEE. The CDR3 covers 14 residues. The sample here was cultured PBMCs, taken from culture after CMV antigen stimulation. The chain employs TRBV9 and TRBJ2-5, with 7 bases lining up with TRBD2. The TCR originated in a human donor in good health (CMV status not recorded). Some clones in this sample may be carry-over from other donors' samples. For the CDR3, the DNA is TGTGCCAGCGGGGTAGCGGGCTTCCAAGAGACCCAGTACTTC. As protein: CASGVAGFQETQYF.